These 27 T cell receptor beta chains were all obtained from the same sample, sequenced in a study of blood T cell repertoires in COVID-19. Clones were read by immunoSEQ multiplex PCR, and TCRdb kept only the in-frame ones, dropping some. The table shows over 150,000 clones, with 80% to 90% occurring only once. Source material: peripheral blood. These receptors were obtained from a man aged 50-59 years with active or convalescent COVID-19.

CDR3: CASSSRGADNEQFF. The DNA of the CDR3 is TGCGCCAGCAGCTCCCGGGGGGCGGACAATGAGCAGTTCTTC. This chain connects TRBV5-1 to TRBJ2-1; possible D gene TRBD2, 7 bases. Trimming left V 3 bases short and J 5 bases short, with 12 bases between. Germline lookup yields CDR1 SGHRS and CDR2 YFSETQ. CDR3 length: 14 residues.

V is TRBV12-3 or TRBV12-4 and J is TRBJ1-3; no clear D. The CDR3 loop spans 13 amino acids. The V and J ends lost 5 bases and 0 bases respectively, with 5 bases between them. CDR3 sequence reads: CASSDYSGNTIYF. The DNA of the CDR3 is TGTGCCAGCAGTGACTACTCTGGAAACACCATATATTTT.

The chain joins TRBV6-5 to TRBJ1-1; maybe TRBD1 (6 bases). CDR3 length: 12 residues. V was shortened by 5 bases and J by 10 bases, with 14 bases between the two germline ends. Germline V gene lookup returns CDR1 MNHEY and CDR2 SVGAGI. This CDR3 is CASSSSRGIAFF. CDR3 nucleotides: TGTGCCAGCAGTAGCTCCAGGGGAATAGCTTTCTTT.

The V gene is TRBV9, the J gene TRBJ2-5; D might be TRBD2 (7 bases). The CDR3 has 15 amino acids. In germline, CDR1 is SGDLS, CDR2 YYNGEE. Trimming took off 4 bases at V and 5 bases at J, with 18 bases between the two ends. As DNA, the CDR3 is TGTGCCAGCAGCATTCTCGGGGGGCATCTGGAGACCCAGTACTTC. Residues: CASSILGGHLETQYF.

V gene TRBV2 combines with J gene TRBJ2-7, with a weak D call TRBD1 (5 bases). The CDR3 contains 12 residues. The V end lost 4 bases, the J end lost 4 bases, and 8 bases lay between the germline ends. From germline, CDR1 is SNHLY and CDR2 FYNNEI. CDR3 in amino acids: CASSGQTYEQYF. For the CDR3, the DNA is TGTGCCAGCAGTGGACAGACATACGAGCAGTACTTC.

The V and J genes are TRBV5-1 and TRBJ1-3, with D possibly matching TRBD1 (6 bases). CDR1 is SGHRS, CDR2 YFSETQ, per germline. The CDR3 sequence is 13 residues long. Between the trimmed V and J ends, which lost 5 bases and 8 bases, there was a span of 14 bases. The CDR3 nucleotides are TGCGCCAGCAGTGTACAGGGTGGGGACACCATATATTTT. Translating gives CASSVQGGDTIYF. Full variable domain (remainder filled in from reference TRBV5-1 and TRBJ1-3): KAGVTQTPRYLIKTRGQQVTLSCSPISGHRSVSWYQQTPGQGLQFLFEYFSETQRNKGNFPGRFSGRQFSNSRSEMNVSTLELGDSALYLCASSVQGGDTIYFGEGSWLTVV.

V gene TRBV29-1 combines with J gene TRBJ1-1, with 7 bases fitting TRBD1. The CDR3 is 12 residues long. CDR1 SQVTM and CDR2 ANQGSEA come from the germline V gene. V dropped 6 bases and J dropped 1; count of bases not matched to a gene: 2. The CDR3: CSVGQRNTEAFF. In nucleotides, the CDR3 is TGCAGCGTGGGACAGAGGAACACTGAAGCTTTCTTT.

The rearrangement uses TRBV5-1 and TRBJ1-1; D might be TRBD1 (6 bases). Germline CDR1 SGHRS, CDR2 YFSETQ. V lost 4 bases and J 1 base, leaving 11 bases between the germline ends. CDR3 length equals 14 residues. CDR3 sequence reads: CASSVGHPNTEAFF. The DNA of the CDR3 is TGCGCCAGCAGCGTGGGACACCCGAACACTGAAGCTTTCTTT.

The rearrangement uses TRBV7-9 and TRBJ2-7, with 8 bases matching TRBD1. J lost 5 bases, V lost 5 bases, and 17 bases had no gene match. The CDR3 has 17 amino acids. In germline, CDR1 is SEHNR, CDR2 FQNEAQ (reference sequence). The CDR3 sequence is CASSKGLFGQGGHEQYF. The CDR3 DNA follows: TGTGCCAGCAGCAAGGGGCTATTTGGACAGGGCGGCCACGAGCAGTACTTC.

The rearrangement joins TRBV7-9 to TRBJ1-3, with D perhaps TRBD1 (5 bases). Germline-derived CDR1 and CDR2 are SEHNR and FQNEAQ (reference sequence). This CDR3 is 18 amino acids long. With 0 bases removed from V and 3 bases from J, the gap between germline ends came to 18 bases. CDR3 nucleotides: TGTGCCAGCAGCTTAGCTGGTAGGCAGGGTGAAGTTGGAAACACCATATATTTT. Protein product: CASSLAGRQGEVGNTIYF.

The rearrangement links TRBV12-3 or TRBV12-4 to TRBJ2-7; D might be TRBD2 (6 bases). The CDR3 loop spans 12 amino acids. Trimming took off 6 bases at V and 6 bases at J, with 12 bases between the two ends. The CDR3 loop reads CASSRRTIEQYF. In DNA form, the CDR3 reads TGTGCCAGCAGCCGACGGACTATCGAGCAGTACTTC.

The V call is TRBV28, the J call TRBJ2-3; maybe TRBD1 (6 bases). V was cut by 5 bases and J by 1 base, with 13 bases left in between. The CDR3 loop spans 15 amino acids. From germline, CDR1 is MDHEN and CDR2 SYDVKM. DNA for the CDR3: TGTGCCAGCAGTAATACAGGGCGGCGCACAGATACGCAGTATTTT. This translates into CASSNTGRRTDTQYF.

J is TRBJ2-7 and V is TRBV25-1; a weak D match, TRBD2 (6 bases). From germline, CDR1 is MGHDK and CDR2 SYGVNS. Trimming took 4 bases from V and 6 from J, leaving 13 bases between them. CDR3 length equals 13 residues. CDR3 protein: CASSVGLKSEQYF. The DNA of the CDR3 is TGTGCCAGCAGTGTGGGACTTAAAAGCGAGCAGTACTTC.

The V gene is TRBV10-3, the J gene TRBJ1-5, with 10 positions matching TRBD1. CDR3 length: 15 residues. The V segment lost 7 bases and the J segment 4 bases; nucleotides outside the gene matches: 7. The V gene's germline CDR1 is ENHRY and CDR2 SYGVKD. CDR3 bases: TGTGCCATCAACTCGGGACAGGGGCTAAATCAGCCCCAGCATTTT. Translation gives CAINSGQGLNQPQHF.

V usage is TRBV9 and J usage is TRBJ2-7; D unclear. The CDR3 sequence is 15 residues long. Trimming removed 4 bases from V and 0 bases from J, with 14 bases in between. Germline V CDR1 and CDR2: SGDLS, YYNGEE. The CDR3 DNA follows: TGTGCCAGCAGCCCCAGGATCCAAAGCTCCTACGAGCAGTACTTC. Its protein product is CASSPRIQSSYEQYF.

This chain connects TRBV12-3 or TRBV12-4 to TRBJ2-7; no definite D call. The V end was cut by 2 bases, the J end by 2 bases, with 4 bases between. The CDR3 totals 12 residues. CDR3 amino acids: CASSLQAYEQYF. CDR3 bases: TGTGCCAGCAGTTTACAGGCCTACGAGCAGTACTTC.

This chain joins TRBV7-9 and TRBJ2-3; D might be TRBD2 (5 bases). Germline CDR1 SEHNR, CDR2 FQNEAQ (reference sequence). V was pared by 1 base and J by 2 bases, with 10 bases between. CDR3 length: 15 residues. The chain's CDR3 is CASSLEGVITDTQYF. CDR3 coding DNA: TGTGCCAGCAGCTTAGAGGGAGTGATCACAGATACGCAGTATTTT. Full variable domain (outside the CDR3, taken from reference TRBV7-9 and TRBJ2-3): DTGVSQNPRHKITKRGQNVTFRCDPISEHNRLYWYRQTLGQGPEFLTYFQNEAQLEKSRLLSDRFSAERPKGSFSTLEIQRTEQGDSAMYLCASSLEGVITDTQYFGPGTRLTVL.

The chain has TRBV14 and TRBJ2-3; the D is unclear. Germline V lookup: CDR1 SGHDN, CDR2 FVKESK. The germline V and J ends were trimmed by 2 bases and 7 bases, with 7 bases remaining between them. The CDR3 is made up of 12 amino acids. The CDR3 region has the DNA TGTGCCAGCAGCCAATTGCACAATACGCAGTATTTT. Its translation is CASSQLHNTQYF. The whole variable domain, filled in from reference TRBV14 and TRBJ2-3, reads EAGVTQFPSHSVIEKGQTVTLRCDPISGHDNLYWYRRVMGKEIKFLLHFVKESKQDESGMPNNRFLAERTGGTYSTLKVQPAELEDSGVYFCASSQLHNTQYFGPGTRLTVL.

The genes are TRBV30 and TRBJ1-1, with 11 bases aligning to TRBD1. The CDR3 is 15 amino acids. Losses at the gene ends were 7 bases for V and 4 bases for J; bases not matched to a gene: 11. Germline CDR1 reads GTSNPN; CDR2 reads SVGIG (reference sequence). This CDR3 reads CALPAGTGGRTEAFF. The CDR3 DNA sequence: TGTGCCTTGCCCGCCGGGACAGGGGGTCGCACTGAAGCTTTCTTT.

This chain uses TRBV5-6 with TRBJ1-5; 9 positions match TRBD1. The CDR3 length is 16 residues. With V trimmed by 0 bases and J by 7 bases, 8 bases remained unmatched. The V gene's germline CDR1 is SGHDT and CDR2 YYEEEE. CDR3 nucleotides: TGTGCCAGCAGCTTGGTATCCGGACAGGGGAACCAGCCCCAGCATTTT. Translating it yields CASSLVSGQGNQPQHF.

The chain employs TRBV28 and TRBJ2-2; 9 bases line up with TRBD2. The J segment lost 5 bases and the V segment lost 6 bases, leaving 7 bases of the junction unmatched. This CDR3 is 15 amino acids long. Germline lookup yields CDR1 MDHEN and CDR2 SYDVKM. The CDR3 reads CASSWTSVPTGELFF. In nucleotides, the CDR3 is TGTGCCAGCAGCTGGACTAGCGTTCCGACCGGGGAGCTGTTTTTT.

The V call is TRBV27, the J call TRBJ1-1; possible D gene TRBD1, 5 bases. Germline V lookup: CDR1 MNHEY, CDR2 SMNVEV (reference sequence). The CDR3 spans 15 residues. V was trimmed by 5 bases and J by 2 bases, leaving 15 bases between them. The CDR3 here is CASSLWGGGNTEAFF. As DNA, the CDR3 is TGTGCCAGCAGTCTCTGGGGGGGAGGTAACACTGAAGCTTTCTTT.

The gene calls are TRBV18 and TRBJ1-4, with a tentative D call TRBD1 (5 bases). CDR3 length: 20 residues. The germline V gene has CDR1 KGHSH and CDR2 LQKENI. Trimming cost V 0 bases and J 8 bases, with 28 bases left between them. The CDR3 reads CASSPPYGGSQTGTEEKLFF. The CDR3 DNA is TGTGCCAGCTCACCACCGTACGGGGGGTCCCAAACAGGCACAGAAGAAAAACTGTTTTTT.

This CDR3 reads CASRLDREDEKLFF. In nucleotides, the CDR3 is TGTGCCAGCAGATTGGACAGGGAGGATGAAAAACTGTTTTTT. The chain carries TRBV28 and TRBJ1-4, with 8 bases aligning to TRBD1. The CDR3 totals 14 residues. V lost 6 bases, J lost 6 bases, and 6 bases stayed unmatched. Germline V gene lookup returns CDR1 MDHEN and CDR2 SYDVKM.

The chain carries TRBV3-1 (or the pseudogene TRBV3-2) and TRBJ2-4; TRBD1 matches at 7 bases. After removal of 1 base from V and 9 bases from J, the junction contained 3 bases not matched to a gene. The germline CDR1 and CDR2 sequences are LGHDT and YNNKEL (reference sequence). This CDR3 region has 13 residues. In nucleotides, the CDR3 is TGTGCCAGCAGCCAAGGCAGGGGGTTCATTCAGTACTTC. Amino acid sequence: CASSQGRGFIQYF.

The chain employs TRBV18 and TRBJ1-2; 10 nucleotides line up with TRBD1. The junction had 15 bases not matched to a gene; V was cut back by 4 bases and J by 4 bases. Germline V CDR1 and CDR2: KGHSH, LQKENI. This CDR3 has 18 residues. As DNA, the CDR3 is TGTGCCAGCTCACACACCGGGACAGGGGCGCTTTCTAGCTATGGCTACACCTTC. Its translation is CASSHTGTGALSSYGYTF. The whole variable domain, remainder taken from reference TRBV18 and TRBJ1-2, is NAGVMQNPRHLVRRRGQEARLRCSPMKGHSHVYWYRQLPEEGLKFMVYLQKENIIDESGMPKERFSAEFPKEGPSILRIQQVVRGDSAAYFCASSHTGTGALSSYGYTFGSGTRLTVV.

This rearrangement joins TRBV29-1 to TRBJ1-4, with 9 bases lining up with TRBD1. The CDR3 extends over 13 amino acids. Germline lookup yields CDR1 SQVTM and CDR2 ANQGSEA. V shed 6 bases, J shed 6 bases, and the junction held 5 bases outside the gene matches. In DNA form, the CDR3 reads TGCAGCGTGGGGACAGGGAGGGATGAAAAACTGTTTTTT. Translating it yields CSVGTGRDEKLFF.